This T cell receptor beta chain derives from a study of CD8 T cells in Susac syndrome. About the research overall: Among the sequenced Susac syndrome patients, roughly 6 had active disease while roughly eight were in remission.

Reverse transcription of roughly 0.45 to 1 ug RNA used random hexamers. Multiplex PCR with immunoSEQ amplified the TCR beta CDR3 across 54 Vbeta and 13 Jbeta. Each CDR3 protein is one row after TCRdb ran MiXCR on the immunoSEQ multiplex PCR reads. Of around 230,000 distinct CDR3 sequences listed, 90% to 96% are singletons. Germline lookup yields CDR1 GTSNPN and CDR2 SVGIG (reference sequence). The CDR3 sequence is 13 residues long. V shed 0 bases and J shed 6 bases, with 12 bases lying between them. This rearrangement joins TRBV30 to TRBJ2-7; no reliable D call. This sequence was found in a human donor with Susac syndrome. Sequenced sample: CD4+ T cells from PBMCs. The CDR3 reads CAWSVNGGGEQYF. The CDR3, as DNA: TGTGCCTGGAGTGTAAACGGCGGTGGCGAGCAGTACTTC.